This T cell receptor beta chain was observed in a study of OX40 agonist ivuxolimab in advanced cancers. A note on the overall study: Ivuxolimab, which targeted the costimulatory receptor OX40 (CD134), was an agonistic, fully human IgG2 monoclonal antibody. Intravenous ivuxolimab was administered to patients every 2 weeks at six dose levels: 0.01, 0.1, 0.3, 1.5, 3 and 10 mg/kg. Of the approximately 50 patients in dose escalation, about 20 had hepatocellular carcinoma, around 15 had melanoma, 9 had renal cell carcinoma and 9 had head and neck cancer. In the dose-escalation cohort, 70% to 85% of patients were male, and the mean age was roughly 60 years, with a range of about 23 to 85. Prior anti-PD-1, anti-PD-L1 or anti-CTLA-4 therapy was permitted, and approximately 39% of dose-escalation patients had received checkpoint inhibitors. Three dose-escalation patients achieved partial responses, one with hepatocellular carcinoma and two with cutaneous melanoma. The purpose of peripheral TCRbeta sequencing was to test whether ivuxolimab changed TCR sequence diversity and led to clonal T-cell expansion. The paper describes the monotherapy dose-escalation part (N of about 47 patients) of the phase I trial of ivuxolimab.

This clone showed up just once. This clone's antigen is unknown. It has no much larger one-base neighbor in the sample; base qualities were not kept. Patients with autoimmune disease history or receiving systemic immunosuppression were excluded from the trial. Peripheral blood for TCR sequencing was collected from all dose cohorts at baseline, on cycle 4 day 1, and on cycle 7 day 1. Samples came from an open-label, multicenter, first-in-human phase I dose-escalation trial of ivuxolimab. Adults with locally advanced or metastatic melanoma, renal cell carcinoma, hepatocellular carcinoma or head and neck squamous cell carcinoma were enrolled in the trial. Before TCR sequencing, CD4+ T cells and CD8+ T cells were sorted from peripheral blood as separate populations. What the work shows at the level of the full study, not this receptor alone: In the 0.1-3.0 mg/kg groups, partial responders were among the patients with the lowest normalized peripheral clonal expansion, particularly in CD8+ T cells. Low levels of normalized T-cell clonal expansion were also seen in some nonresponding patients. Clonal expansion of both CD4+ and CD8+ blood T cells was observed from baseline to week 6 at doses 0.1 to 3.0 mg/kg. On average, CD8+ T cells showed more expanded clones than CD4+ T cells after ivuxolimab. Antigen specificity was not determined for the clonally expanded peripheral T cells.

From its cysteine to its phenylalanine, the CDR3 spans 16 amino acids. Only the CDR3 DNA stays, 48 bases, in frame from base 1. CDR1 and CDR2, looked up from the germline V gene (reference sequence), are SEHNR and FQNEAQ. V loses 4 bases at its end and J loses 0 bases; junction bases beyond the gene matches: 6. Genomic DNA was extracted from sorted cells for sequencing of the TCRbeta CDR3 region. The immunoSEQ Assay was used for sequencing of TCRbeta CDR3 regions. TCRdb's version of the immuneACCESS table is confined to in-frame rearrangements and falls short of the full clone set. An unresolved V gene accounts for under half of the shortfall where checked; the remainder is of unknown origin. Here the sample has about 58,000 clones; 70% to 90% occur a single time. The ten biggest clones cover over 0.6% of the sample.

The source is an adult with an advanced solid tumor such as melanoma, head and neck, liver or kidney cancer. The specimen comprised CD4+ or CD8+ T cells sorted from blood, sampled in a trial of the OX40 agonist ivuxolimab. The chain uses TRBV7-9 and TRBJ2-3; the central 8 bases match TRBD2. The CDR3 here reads CASSYPAGDSTDTQYF. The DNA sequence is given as TGTGCCAGCAGCTACCCAGCGGGGGATAGCACAGATACGCAGTATTTT.